This T cell receptor beta chain derives from a study of cytomegalovirus exposure and HLA in healthy donors. Study overall: The same platform used for the 500 to 850 first-cohort repertoires was also used for the 120 or so validation repertoires, as a later analysis reported.

The data were produced by immunoSEQ multiplex PCR, yet TCRdb's version contains in-frame clones alone and is incomplete. The sample has around 300,000 clones; 88% are singletons. With respect to this clone: Its antigen is not identified.

Study conclusions and caveats: In vitro checks showed that a few CMV-associated chains really do target CMV antigens. In the roughly 130 validation repertoires, a later analysis found that first-cohort TCR clusters tended to co-occur.

The germline V gene encodes CDR1 SGDLS and CDR2 YYNGEE. Losses at the gene ends were 4 bases for V and 6 bases for J; bases not matched to a gene: 9. This CDR3 is built from 16 residues. Sequencing was performed on PBMCs. The chain recombines TRBV9 with TRBJ2-1; 11 bases are shared with TRBD2. The receptor's source is a man aged 25-45 years in good health and CMV-seronegative. CDR3 amino acids: CASSPYLSGGANEQFF. CDR3 coding DNA: TGTGCCAGCAGCCCCTACCTTAGCGGGGGGGCCAATGAGCAGTTCTTC.